These T cell receptor beta chains were read from a single sample in a study of blood T cell repertoires in COVID-19. The protocol was immunoSEQ multiplex PCR, while the TCRdb copy is restricted to in-frame clones and leaves out a portion. The profile shows roughly 100,000 clones, about 80% of them singletons. The material sequenced was peripheral blood. Every receptor here comes from a woman aged 60-75 years with acute or convalescent COVID-19. Each CDR3 is given with its conserved first and last residue. Each record gives: clone size, D gene, V gene, J gene, CDR3 protein, CDR3 DNA. A D gene is named only where the DNA matches it firmly. Rows may omit the clone size; those that give it use once, few, many or a size class.

clone size: -
D gene: TRBD1
V gene: TRBV11-1
J gene: TRBJ2-5
CDR3 protein: CASSQTGVETQYF
CDR3 DNA: TGTGCCAGCAGCCAAACAGGGGTAGAGACCCAGTACTTC

clone size: -
D gene: TRBD1
V gene: TRBV19
J gene: TRBJ1-6
CDR3 protein: CASKGQGLYNSPLHF
CDR3 DNA: TGTGCCAGTAAGGGACAGGGGCTCTATAATTCACCCCTCCACTTT

clone size: -
D gene: -
V gene: TRBV13
J gene: TRBJ1-1
CDR3 protein: CASSLWANTEAFF
CDR3 DNA: TGTGCCAGCAGCTTGTGGGCCAACACTGAAGCTTTCTTT

clone size: -
D gene: -
V gene: TRBV7-9
J gene: TRBJ1-1
CDR3 protein: CASSLSRLNTEAFF
CDR3 DNA: TGTGCCAGCAGCTTGTCCCGGTTGAACACTGAAGCTTTCTTT

clone size: once
D gene: -
V gene: TRBV11-2
J gene: TRBJ2-5
CDR3 protein: CASSLQYFRDSARQETQYF
CDR3 DNA: TGTGCCAGCAGCTTACAATATTTCCGGGACTCCGCGCGGCAAGAGACCCAGTACTTC

clone size: -
D gene: TRBD1
V gene: TRBV19
J gene: TRBJ2-7
CDR3 protein: CASSIRDRTYEQYF
CDR3 DNA: TGTGCCAGTAGTATCCGGGACAGAACCTACGAGCAGTACTTC

clone size: -
D gene: -
V gene: TRBV5-1
J gene: TRBJ2-7
CDR3 protein: CASKVGSDRQNEQYF
CDR3 DNA: TGCGCCAGCAAGGTGGGAAGTGACAGGCAGAACGAGCAGTACTTC

clone size: -
D gene: -
V gene: TRBV6-1
J gene: TRBJ1-2
CDR3 protein: CASSEEAGGGGYTF
CDR3 DNA: TGTGCCAGCAGTGAAGAAGCGGGGGGCGGTGGCTACACCTTC

clone size: -
D gene: -
V gene: TRBV11-3
J gene: TRBJ2-3
CDR3 protein: CASSLGRGTDTQYF
CDR3 DNA: TGTGCCAGCAGCTTAGGTAGAGGCACAGATACGCAGTATTTT

clone size: -
D gene: -
V gene: TRBV10-3
J gene: TRBJ2-7
CDR3 protein: CAISESRGNDEQYF
CDR3 DNA: TGTGCCATCAGTGAATCCCGCGGGAACGACGAGCAGTACTTC

clone size: -
D gene: TRBD1
V gene: TRBV6-5
J gene: TRBJ2-2
CDR3 protein: CASSNRGSGELFF
CDR3 DNA: TGTGCCAGCAGCAACAGGGGGTCCGGGGAGCTGTTTTTT

clone size: -
D gene: TRBD2
V gene: TRBV5-5
J gene: TRBJ2-1
CDR3 protein: CASSLTSGSFYNEQFF
CDR3 DNA: TGTGCCAGCAGCTTAACTAGCGGGAGCTTCTACAATGAGCAGTTCTTC

clone size: once
D gene: -
V gene: TRBV7-3
J gene: TRBJ1-3
CDR3 protein: CASSLKPGNTIYF
CDR3 DNA: TGTGCCAGCAGCTTAAAGCCCGGAAACACCATATATTTT

clone size: -
D gene: TRBD1
V gene: TRBV23-1
J gene: TRBJ1-1
CDR3 protein: CASSQSDTETGCSTEAFF
CDR3 DNA: TGCGCCAGCAGTCAATCAGATACGGAGACAGGGTGCAGTACTGAAGCTTTCTTT

clone size: few
D gene: -
V gene: TRBV19
J gene: TRBJ2-1
CDR3 protein: CASTGVGTVYNEQFF
CDR3 DNA: TGTGCCAGTACGGGGGTAGGGACAGTATACAATGAGCAGTTCTTC

clone size: -
D gene: -
V gene: TRBV7-9
J gene: TRBJ2-3
CDR3 protein: CASTNTGGNTDTQYF
CDR3 DNA: TGTGCCAGCACCAACACGGGGGGCAACACAGATACGCAGTATTTT

clone size: -
D gene: -
V gene: TRBV5-5
J gene: TRBJ2-5
CDR3 protein: CASSLAPNQETQYF
CDR3 DNA: TGTGCCAGCAGCTTGGCCCCCAACCAAGAGACCCAGTACTTC

clone size: -
D gene: TRBD1
V gene: TRBV18
J gene: TRBJ1-5
CDR3 protein: CASSLAGTVLQPQHF
CDR3 DNA: TGTGCCAGCTCACTTGCCGGGACAGTACTTCAGCCCCAGCATTTT

clone size: few
D gene: TRBD2
V gene: TRBV3-1/TRBV3-2
J gene: TRBJ2-7
CDR3 protein: CASSQLADLSYEQYF
CDR3 DNA: TGTGCCAGCAGCCAACTAGCGGACCTCAGCTACGAGCAGTACTTC

clone size: many
D gene: -
V gene: TRBV3-1/TRBV3-2
J gene: TRBJ1-3
CDR3 protein: CASSQETYSGNTIYF
CDR3 DNA: TGTGCCAGCAGCCAAGAAACCTACTCTGGAAACACCATATATTTT

clone size: -
D gene: TRBD1
V gene: TRBV5-1
J gene: TRBJ2-2
CDR3 protein: CASSSRQGWDGELFF
CDR3 DNA: TGCGCCAGCAGCTCCCGACAGGGATGGGACGGGGAGCTGTTTTTT

clone size: -
D gene: -
V gene: TRBV21-1
J gene: TRBJ2-3
CDR3 protein: CASSKGRSGRSRTDTQYF
CDR3 DNA: TGTGCCAGCAGCAAAGGGCGAAGCGGGAGGTCAAGGACAGATACGCAGTATTTT

clone size: -
D gene: TRBD1
V gene: TRBV18
J gene: TRBJ1-5
CDR3 protein: CASSGDRGYNQPQHF
CDR3 DNA: TGTGCCAGCTCAGGGGACAGGGGATACAATCAGCCCCAGCATTTT

clone size: -
D gene: TRBD2
V gene: TRBV19
J gene: TRBJ2-5
CDR3 protein: CATMGMGLAGQETQYF
CDR3 DNA: TGTGCCACCATGGGCATGGGGCTAGCGGGGCAAGAGACCCAGTACTTC

clone size: -
D gene: TRBD1
V gene: TRBV30
J gene: TRBJ1-2
CDR3 protein: CAWNDRGPNYGYTF
CDR3 DNA: TGTGCCTGGAATGACAGGGGACCCAACTATGGCTACACCTTC

clone size: -
D gene: -
V gene: TRBV9
J gene: TRBJ1-3
CDR3 protein: CASSVVAFGNTIYF
CDR3 DNA: TGTGCCAGCAGCGTAGTGGCATTCGGAAACACCATATATTTT

clone size: -
D gene: -
V gene: TRBV9
J gene: TRBJ1-4
CDR3 protein: CASSPTGLANEKLFF
CDR3 DNA: TGTGCCAGCAGCCCAACAGGGTTAGCTAATGAAAAACTGTTTTTT

clone size: once
D gene: TRBD1
V gene: TRBV5-1
J gene: TRBJ1-2
CDR3 protein: CASSPQGAGGYTF
CDR3 DNA: TGCGCCAGCAGCCCACAGGGGGCGGGAGGCTACACCTTC

clone size: -
D gene: TRBD1
V gene: TRBV7-8
J gene: TRBJ2-7
CDR3 protein: CASSLTGQGPYEQYF
CDR3 DNA: TGTGCCAGCAGCTTAACAGGACAGGGCCCCTACGAGCAGTACTTC

clone size: -
D gene: TRBD1
V gene: TRBV5-6
J gene: TRBJ2-1
CDR3 protein: CASRRIGTGDSNEQFF
CDR3 DNA: TGTGCCAGCAGACGAATCGGGACAGGGGATAGCAATGAGCAGTTCTTC

clone size: -
D gene: -
V gene: TRBV19
J gene: TRBJ2-3
CDR3 protein: CASSKRGSTIGQDTQYF
CDR3 DNA: TGTGCCAGTAGTAAAAGGGGAAGTACTATTGGACAAGATACGCAGTATTTT

clone size: once
D gene: -
V gene: TRBV6-5
J gene: TRBJ1-1
CDR3 protein: CASKIDRMNTEAFF
CDR3 DNA: TGTGCCAGCAAGATAGACAGGATGAACACTGAAGCTTTCTTT

clone size: -
D gene: -
V gene: TRBV19
J gene: TRBJ1-4
CDR3 protein: CASSPGRPGSEKLFF
CDR3 DNA: TGTGCCAGTAGTCCCGGACGGCCTGGGAGTGAAAAACTGTTTTTT

clone size: few
D gene: -
V gene: TRBV5-1
J gene: TRBJ1-1
CDR3 protein: CASSSGQSRYTEAFF
CDR3 DNA: TGCGCCAGCAGCTCCGGACAGTCCCGCTACACTGAAGCTTTCTTT

clone size: -
D gene: -
V gene: TRBV19
J gene: TRBJ1-5
CDR3 protein: CASSDRYNQPQHF
CDR3 DNA: TGTGCCAGTAGTGACAGGTACAATCAGCCCCAGCATTTT

clone size: -
D gene: TRBD2
V gene: TRBV4-2
J gene: TRBJ2-3
CDR3 protein: CASSPGLAGFTDTQYF
CDR3 DNA: TGTGCCAGCAGCCCAGGACTAGCGGGATTCACAGATACGCAGTATTTT

clone size: -
D gene: -
V gene: TRBV5-1
J gene: TRBJ2-7
CDR3 protein: CASSLADTYEQYF
CDR3 DNA: TGCGCCAGCAGCTTGGCGGACACCTACGAGCAGTACTTC

clone size: -
D gene: -
V gene: TRBV11-2
J gene: TRBJ2-5
CDR3 protein: CASSLDRQETQYF
CDR3 DNA: TGTGCCAGCAGCTTAGATCGTCAAGAGACCCAGTACTTC

clone size: many
D gene: TRBD1
V gene: TRBV6-4
J gene: TRBJ2-3
CDR3 protein: CASSPGQGITDTQYF
CDR3 DNA: TGTGCCAGCAGTCCGGGACAGGGGATCACAGATACGCAGTATTTT

clone size: -
D gene: TRBD1
V gene: TRBV27
J gene: TRBJ2-1
CDR3 protein: CASSLSAGGFPGDEQFF
CDR3 DNA: TGTGCCAGCAGTTTATCGGCAGGGGGCTTCCCGGGGGATGAGCAGTTCTTC

clone size: once
D gene: -
V gene: TRBV24-1
J gene: TRBJ2-1
CDR3 protein: CATSEGGLNEQFF
CDR3 DNA: TGTGCCACCAGTGAGGGGGGATTAAATGAGCAGTTCTTC

clone size: -
D gene: TRBD2
V gene: TRBV7-6
J gene: TRBJ2-1
CDR3 protein: CASSRTSGIWNNEQFF
CDR3 DNA: TGTGCCAGCAGTAGGACTAGCGGGATTTGGAACAATGAGCAGTTCTTC

clone size: once
D gene: -
V gene: TRBV2
J gene: TRBJ2-3
CDR3 protein: CASSETRADTQYF
CDR3 DNA: TGTGCCAGCAGTGAGACTAGGGCAGATACGCAGTATTTT

clone size: once
D gene: -
V gene: TRBV2
J gene: TRBJ1-5
CDR3 protein: CASSVYSNQPQHF
CDR3 DNA: TGTGCCAGCAGTGTATATAGCAATCAGCCCCAGCATTTT

clone size: -
D gene: TRBD2
V gene: TRBV11-2
J gene: TRBJ2-7
CDR3 protein: CASTKALAGSYEQYF
CDR3 DNA: TGTGCCAGCACCAAAGCCCTAGCGGGATCCTACGAGCAGTACTTC

clone size: -
D gene: -
V gene: TRBV6-1
J gene: TRBJ2-2
CDR3 protein: CASSERIQGATGELFF
CDR3 DNA: TGTGCCAGCAGTGAACGAATACAGGGAGCCACCGGGGAGCTGTTTTTT

clone size: -
D gene: -
V gene: TRBV19
J gene: TRBJ1-5
CDR3 protein: CASSSRGSRDQTQHF
CDR3 DNA: TGTGCCAGTAGTAGTCGGGGCTCGCGGGATCAGACCCAGCATTTT

clone size: once
D gene: -
V gene: TRBV4-1
J gene: TRBJ2-5
CDR3 protein: CASSQVQAIETQYF
CDR3 DNA: TGCGCCAGCAGCCAAGTGCAGGCGATAGAGACCCAGTACTTC

clone size: -
D gene: TRBD2
V gene: TRBV5-1
J gene: TRBJ2-2
CDR3 protein: CASSPLAGDTGELFF
CDR3 DNA: TGCGCCAGCAGCCCCCTTGCGGGGGACACCGGGGAGCTGTTTTTT

clone size: -
D gene: -
V gene: TRBV3-1/TRBV3-2
J gene: TRBJ1-1
CDR3 protein: CASSQVLLGEAFF
CDR3 DNA: TGTGCCAGCAGCCAAGTGCTCCTCGGGGAAGCTTTCTTT

clone size: -
D gene: TRBD2
V gene: TRBV2
J gene: TRBJ2-7
CDR3 protein: CASGRASYEQYF
CDR3 DNA: TGTGCCAGCGGGAGGGCCTCCTACGAGCAGTACTTC